A single T cell receptor beta chain is shown here with its context. Its antigen is not known. Produced via immunoSEQ multiplex PCR; TCRdb's table is partial and in-frame only. The sample holds roughly 100,000 clones; approximately 94% are singletons and the top ten take 2% to 2.5%. These data originate in a study of OX40 agonist ivuxolimab in advanced cancers. Study-wide results and caveats: Some nonresponders also had low normalized T-cell clonal expansion.

Germline lookup yields CDR1 MDHEN and CDR2 SYDVKM. V lost 6 bases and J 7 bases, leaving 19 bases between the germline ends. The CDR3 is 14 amino acids. The chain joins TRBV28 to TRBJ2-7; D perhaps matches TRBD2 (6 bases). This receptor was taken from an adult with an advanced solid tumor such as melanoma, head and neck, liver or kidney cancer. The sample was CD4+ or CD8+ T cells sorted from blood, taken in a trial of the OX40 agonist ivuxolimab. CDR3 sequence: CASSLRDFPGEQYF. The CDR3 region has the DNA TGTGCCAGCAGCCTCCGGGACTTCCCGGGAGAGCAGTACTTC. Together with reference TRBV28 and TRBJ2-7, the CDR3 gives the full variable domain: DVKVTQSSRYLVKRTGEKVFLECVQDMDHENMFWYRQDPGLGLRLIYFSYDVKMKEKGDIPEGYSVSREKKERFSLILESASTNQTSMYLCASSLRDFPGEQYFGPGTRLTVT.